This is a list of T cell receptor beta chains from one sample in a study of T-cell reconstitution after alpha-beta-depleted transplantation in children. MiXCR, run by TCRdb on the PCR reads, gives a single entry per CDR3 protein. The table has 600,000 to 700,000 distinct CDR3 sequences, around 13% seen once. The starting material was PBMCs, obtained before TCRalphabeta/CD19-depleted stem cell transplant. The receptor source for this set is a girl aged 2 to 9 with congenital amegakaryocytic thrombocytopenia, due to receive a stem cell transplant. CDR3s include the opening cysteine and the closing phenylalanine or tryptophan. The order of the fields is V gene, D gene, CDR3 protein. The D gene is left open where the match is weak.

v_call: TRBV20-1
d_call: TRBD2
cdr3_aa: CSARRSGIDEQFF

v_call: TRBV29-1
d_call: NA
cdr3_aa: CSVVFLWGRSADGPKTQYF

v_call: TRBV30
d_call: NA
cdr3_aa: CAWSYTGGQPQHF

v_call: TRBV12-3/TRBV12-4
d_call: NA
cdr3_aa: CASSFGLAGVFLFF

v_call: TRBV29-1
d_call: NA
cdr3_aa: CSVERGYEQYF

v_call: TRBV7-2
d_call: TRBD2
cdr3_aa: CASSRFRGSGDEQFF

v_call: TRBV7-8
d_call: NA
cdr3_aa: CASSRRSAYEQYF

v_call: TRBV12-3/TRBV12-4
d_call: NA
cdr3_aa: CASTQGWQSGDTEAFF

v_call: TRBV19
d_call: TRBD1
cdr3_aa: CASSSDRVSGELFF

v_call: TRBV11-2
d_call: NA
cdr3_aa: CASSPGLAVYEQYF

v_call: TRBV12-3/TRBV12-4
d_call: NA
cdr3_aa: CASSYTGGELTEAFF

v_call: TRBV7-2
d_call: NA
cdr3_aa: CASSLPLGGGTYNEQFF

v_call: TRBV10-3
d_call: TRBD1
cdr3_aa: CAISESNPGQGYNEQFF

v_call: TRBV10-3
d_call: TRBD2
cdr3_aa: CAISGRLAGSQETQYF

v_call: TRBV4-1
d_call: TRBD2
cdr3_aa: CASSPEAGAETQYF

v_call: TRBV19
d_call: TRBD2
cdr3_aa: CASSPTLAGGPYNEQFF

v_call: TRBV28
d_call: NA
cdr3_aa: CASSRYGQSEEQYF

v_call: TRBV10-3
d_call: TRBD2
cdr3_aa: CAISETSGRAEQFF

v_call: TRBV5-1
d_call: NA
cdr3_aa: CASSAQGTTYEQYF

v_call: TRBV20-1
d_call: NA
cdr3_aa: CSARFPGEGGKNQPQHF

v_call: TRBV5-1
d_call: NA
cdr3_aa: CASSLEFQGRGEQYF

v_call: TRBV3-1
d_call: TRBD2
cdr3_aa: CASSQVGSGSKETQYF

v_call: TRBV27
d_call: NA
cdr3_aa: CASSLLFGAGHTGELFF

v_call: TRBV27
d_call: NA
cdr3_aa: CASSFRPFATMFEQYF

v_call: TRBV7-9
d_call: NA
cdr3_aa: CACEDAVGYF

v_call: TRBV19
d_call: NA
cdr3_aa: CASSISRVEAFF

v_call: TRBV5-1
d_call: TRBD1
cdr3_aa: CASSRSIQGADTGELFF

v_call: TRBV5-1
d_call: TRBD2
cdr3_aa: CASSLDGGVYNEQFF

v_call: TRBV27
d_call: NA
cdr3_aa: CASSLWGSIYEQYF

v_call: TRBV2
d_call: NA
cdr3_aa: CASSGGVNSNQPQHF

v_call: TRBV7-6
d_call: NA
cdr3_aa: CASSLASAYSYNEQFF

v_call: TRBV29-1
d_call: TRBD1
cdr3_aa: CSVAGTGSYEQYF

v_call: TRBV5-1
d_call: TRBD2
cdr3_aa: CASSLATSGSSSYNEQFF

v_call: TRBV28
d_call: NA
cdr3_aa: CASTLVRRGSREQYF

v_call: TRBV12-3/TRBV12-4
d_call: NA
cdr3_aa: CASSTTSGANVLTF

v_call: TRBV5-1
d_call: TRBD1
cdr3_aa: CASTLTGSHTGELFF

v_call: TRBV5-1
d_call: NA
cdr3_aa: CASSPGRERVTGNTEAFF

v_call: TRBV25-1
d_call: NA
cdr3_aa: CASSQVAGNTIYF

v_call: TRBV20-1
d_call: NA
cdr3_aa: CSAPRFKGGNTDTQYF

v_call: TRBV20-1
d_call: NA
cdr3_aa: CSILGRGELFF

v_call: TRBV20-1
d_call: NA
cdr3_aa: CSAVDSSHGYTF

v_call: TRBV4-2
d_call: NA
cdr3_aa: CASSQEDGYSYEQYF

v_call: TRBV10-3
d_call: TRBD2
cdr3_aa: CAISALSGSGNEQFF

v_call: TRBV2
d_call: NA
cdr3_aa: CASSEVLPGRTYNEQFF

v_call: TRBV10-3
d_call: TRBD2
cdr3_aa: CAIWCVAGPFREQFF

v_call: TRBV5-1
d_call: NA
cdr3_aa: CASSAIQGDTEAFF

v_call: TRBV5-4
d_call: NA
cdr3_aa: CASRGAPTGELFF

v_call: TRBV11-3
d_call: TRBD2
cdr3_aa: CASSLGASGSSDTQYF

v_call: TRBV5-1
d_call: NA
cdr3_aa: CASSSLQGLETQYF

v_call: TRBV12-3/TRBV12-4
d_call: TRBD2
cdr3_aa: CASSQREFSYNEQFF

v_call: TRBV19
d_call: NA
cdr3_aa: CASSSQPRAALEAFF

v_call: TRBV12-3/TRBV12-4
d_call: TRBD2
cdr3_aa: CASRGLAGIYNEQFF

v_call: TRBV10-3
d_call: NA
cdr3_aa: CAIGRTDHRDQYF

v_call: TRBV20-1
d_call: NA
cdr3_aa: CKIQEGETQYF

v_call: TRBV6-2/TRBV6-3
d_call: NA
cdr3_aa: CASSFPATPDEQFF

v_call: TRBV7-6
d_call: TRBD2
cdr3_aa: CASSLVPSGSTDTQYF

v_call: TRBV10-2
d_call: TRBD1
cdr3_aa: CASRPRQGATGVEQYF

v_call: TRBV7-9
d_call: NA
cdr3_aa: CASSLRGQMQYF

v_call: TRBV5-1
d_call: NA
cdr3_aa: CASSSDPGLYRVNTEAFF

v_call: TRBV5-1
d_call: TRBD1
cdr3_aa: CASSSGTGIEGYTF